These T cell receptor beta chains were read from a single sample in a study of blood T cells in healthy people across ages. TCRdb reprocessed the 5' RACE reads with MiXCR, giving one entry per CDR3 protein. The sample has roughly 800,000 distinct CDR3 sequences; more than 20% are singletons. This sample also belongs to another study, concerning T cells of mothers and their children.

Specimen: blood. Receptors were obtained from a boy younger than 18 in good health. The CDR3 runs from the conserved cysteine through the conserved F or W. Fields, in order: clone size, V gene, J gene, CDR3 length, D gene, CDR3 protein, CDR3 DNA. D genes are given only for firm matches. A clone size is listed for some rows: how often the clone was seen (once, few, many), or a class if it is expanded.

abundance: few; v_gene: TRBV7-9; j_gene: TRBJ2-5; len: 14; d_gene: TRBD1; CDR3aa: CASSLAQGAETQYF; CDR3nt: TGTGCCAGCAGCTTAGCTCAGGGGGCAGAGACCCAGTACTTC
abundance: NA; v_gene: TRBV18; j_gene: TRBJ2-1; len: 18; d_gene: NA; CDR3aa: CASSPPGGLHDSYNEQFF; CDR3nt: TGTGCCAGCTCACCACCCGGTGGATTACACGACTCCTACAATGAGCAGTTCTTC
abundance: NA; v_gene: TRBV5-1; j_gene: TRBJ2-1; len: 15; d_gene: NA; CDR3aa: CASSLGPVDYNEQFF; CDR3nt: TGCGCCAGCAGCCTAGGACCCGTCGACTACAATGAGCAGTTCTTC
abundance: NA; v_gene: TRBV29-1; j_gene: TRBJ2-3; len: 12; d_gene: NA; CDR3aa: CSVEEGTGPGYF; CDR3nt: TGCAGCGTTGAAGAAGGTACGGGACCCGGGTATTTT
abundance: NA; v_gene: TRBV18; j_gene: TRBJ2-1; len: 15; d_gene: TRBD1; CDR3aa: CASSPQDRVINEQFF; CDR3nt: TGTGCCAGCTCACCACAGGACAGGGTCATAAATGAGCAGTTCTTC
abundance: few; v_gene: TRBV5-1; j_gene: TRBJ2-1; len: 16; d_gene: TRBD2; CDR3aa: CASSLGTSGRADEQFF; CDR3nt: TGCGCCAGCAGCTTGGGGACTAGCGGGAGGGCCGATGAGCAGTTCTTC
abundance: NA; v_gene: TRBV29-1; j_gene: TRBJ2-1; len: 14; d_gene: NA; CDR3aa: CSVVGQGIYNEQFF; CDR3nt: TGCAGCGTTGTCGGGCAGGGGATATACAATGAGCAGTTCTTC
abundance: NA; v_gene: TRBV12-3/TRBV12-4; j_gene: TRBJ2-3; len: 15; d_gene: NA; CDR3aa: CASSHGRVRTDAQYF; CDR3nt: TGTGCCAGCAGCCATGGCAGAGTGAGAACAGATGCGCAGTATTTT
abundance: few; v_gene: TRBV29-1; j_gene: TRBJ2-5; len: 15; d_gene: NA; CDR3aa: CSVGLRYARQETQYF; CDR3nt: TGCAGCGTTGGACTTCGGTACGCGAGGCAAGAGACTCAGTACTTC
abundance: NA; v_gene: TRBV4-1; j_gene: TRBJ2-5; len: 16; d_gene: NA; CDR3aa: CASSSTRGGVQETQYF; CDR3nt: TGCGCCAGCAGCTCGACCCGCGGGGGCGTACAAGAGACCCAGTACTTC
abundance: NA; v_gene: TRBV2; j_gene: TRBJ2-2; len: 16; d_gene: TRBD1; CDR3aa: CASSEAGQGRAGELFF; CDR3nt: TGTGCCAGCAGTGAAGCGGGACAGGGGAGGGCCGGGGAGCTGTTTTTT
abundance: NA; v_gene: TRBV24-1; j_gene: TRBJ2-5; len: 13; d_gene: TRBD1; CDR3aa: CATRQGAQETQYF; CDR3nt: TGTGCCACCAGGCAGGGGGCCCAAGAGACCCAGTACTTC
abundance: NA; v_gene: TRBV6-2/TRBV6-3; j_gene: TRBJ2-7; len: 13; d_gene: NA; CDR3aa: CASSRQVSYEQYF; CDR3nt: TGTGCCAGCAGTCGACAGGTATCCTACGAGCAGTACTTC
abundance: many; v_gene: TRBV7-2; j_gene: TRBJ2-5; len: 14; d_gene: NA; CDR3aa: CASSLVGAGETQYF; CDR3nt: TGTGCCAGCAGCTTAGTGGGGGCCGGAGAGACCCAGTACTTC
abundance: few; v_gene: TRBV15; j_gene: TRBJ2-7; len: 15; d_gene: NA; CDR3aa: CATSRRRDSPNEQYF; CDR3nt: TGTGCCACCAGCAGACGGCGGGACAGCCCCAACGAGCAGTACTTC
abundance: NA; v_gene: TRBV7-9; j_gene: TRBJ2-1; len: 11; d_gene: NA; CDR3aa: CAGSLFNEQFF; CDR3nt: TGTGCCGGCAGCTTATTCAATGAGCAGTTCTTC
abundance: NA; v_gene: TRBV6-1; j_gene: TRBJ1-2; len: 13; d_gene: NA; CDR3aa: CASSTQGFYGYTF; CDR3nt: TGTGCCAGCAGTACACAGGGTTTCTATGGCTACACCTTC
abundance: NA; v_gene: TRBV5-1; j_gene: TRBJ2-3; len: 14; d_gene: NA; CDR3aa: CASYSDILSDTQYF; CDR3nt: TGCGCCAGCTACTCCGACATTCTTTCAGATACGCAGTATTTT
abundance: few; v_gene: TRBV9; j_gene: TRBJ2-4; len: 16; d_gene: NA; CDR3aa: CASSTQIGTGENIQYF; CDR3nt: TGTGCCAGCAGCACCCAGATAGGCACAGGAGAAAACATTCAGTACTTC
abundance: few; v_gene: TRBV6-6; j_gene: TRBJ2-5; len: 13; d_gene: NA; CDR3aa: CASSPDRLFAQYF; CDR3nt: TGTGCCAGCAGCCCCGACCGACTGTTCGCCCAGTACTTC
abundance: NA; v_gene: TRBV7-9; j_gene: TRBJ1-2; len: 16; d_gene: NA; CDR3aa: CASSLIRGGQAGGYTF; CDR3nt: TGTGCCAGCAGCTTAATACGGGGCGGGCAGGCGGGAGGCTACACCTTC
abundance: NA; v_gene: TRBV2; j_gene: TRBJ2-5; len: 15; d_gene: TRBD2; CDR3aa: CASSERLAGGETQYF; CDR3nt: TGTGCCAGCAGTGAAAGGTTAGCGGGTGGAGAGACCCAGTACTTC
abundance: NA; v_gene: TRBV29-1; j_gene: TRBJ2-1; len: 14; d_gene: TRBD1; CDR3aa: CSVEILGQGNEQFF; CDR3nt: TGCAGCGTTGAAATCCTGGGACAGGGGAATGAGCAGTTCTTC
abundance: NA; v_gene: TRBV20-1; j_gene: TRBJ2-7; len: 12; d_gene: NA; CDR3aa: CSATGGLGEQYF; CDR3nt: TGCAGTGCTACCGGGGGCTTGGGGGAGCAGTACTTC
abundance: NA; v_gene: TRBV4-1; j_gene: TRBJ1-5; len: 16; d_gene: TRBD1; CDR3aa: CASSQGFSGGNQPQHF; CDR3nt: TGCGCCAGCAGCCAAGGATTCTCAGGGGGGAATCAGCCCCAGCATTTT
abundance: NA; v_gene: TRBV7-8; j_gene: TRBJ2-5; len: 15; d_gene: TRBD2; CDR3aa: CASSFLAGEGETQYF; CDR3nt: TGTGCCAGCAGCTTCCTAGCGGGAGAGGGGGAGACCCAGTACTTC
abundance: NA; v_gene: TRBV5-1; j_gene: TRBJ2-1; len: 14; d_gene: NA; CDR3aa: CASSLTGTLNEQFF; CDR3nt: TGCGCCAGCAGCTTGACCGGGACGCTGAATGAGCAGTTCTTC
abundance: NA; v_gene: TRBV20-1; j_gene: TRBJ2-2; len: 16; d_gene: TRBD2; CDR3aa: CSAKRPGSGATGELFF; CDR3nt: TGCAGTGCAAAGAGGCCCGGGAGCGGGGCCACCGGGGAGCTGTTTTTT
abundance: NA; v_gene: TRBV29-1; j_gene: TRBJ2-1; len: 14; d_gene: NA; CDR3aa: CSVEDLGHYNEQFF; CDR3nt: TGCAGCGTTGAAGACCTCGGACACTACAATGAGCAGTTCTTC
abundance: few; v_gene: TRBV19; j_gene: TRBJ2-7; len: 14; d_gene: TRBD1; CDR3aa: CASKLGTGDFEQYF; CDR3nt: TGTGCCAGCAAACTAGGGACAGGGGATTTCGAGCAGTACTTC
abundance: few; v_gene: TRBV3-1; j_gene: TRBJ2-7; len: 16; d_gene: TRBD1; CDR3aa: CASSHAGTGEAYEQYF; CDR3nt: TGTGCCAGCAGCCATGCCGGGACAGGGGAGGCCTACGAGCAGTACTTC
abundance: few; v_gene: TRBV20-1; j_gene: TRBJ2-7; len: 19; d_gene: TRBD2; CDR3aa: CSARDRNPSGGPPSYEQYF; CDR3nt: TGCAGTGCTAGAGATCGGAACCCCAGCGGGGGCCCCCCCTCCTACGAGCAGTACTTC
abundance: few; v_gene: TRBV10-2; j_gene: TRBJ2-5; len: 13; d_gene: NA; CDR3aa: CASSEASEETQYF; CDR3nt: TGCGCCAGCAGTGAGGCTAGCGAAGAGACCCAGTACTTC
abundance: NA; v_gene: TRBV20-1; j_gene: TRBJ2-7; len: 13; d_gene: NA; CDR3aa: CSARDIAGYEQYF; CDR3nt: TGCAGTGCTAGAGATATTGCGGGGTACGAGCAGTACTTC
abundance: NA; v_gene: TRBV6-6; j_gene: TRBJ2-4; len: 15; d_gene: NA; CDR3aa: CASSYFGGSGNIQYF; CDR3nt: TGTGCCAGCAGTTACTTTGGGGGGTCGGGAAACATTCAGTACTTC
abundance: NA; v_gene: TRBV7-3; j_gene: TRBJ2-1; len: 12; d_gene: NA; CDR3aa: CASSSLGGVMFF; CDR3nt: TGTGCCAGCAGCTCTCTAGGCGGTGTAATGTTCTTC
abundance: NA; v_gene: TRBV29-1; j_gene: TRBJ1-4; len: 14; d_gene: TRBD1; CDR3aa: CSVAAGQLNEKLFF; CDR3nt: TGCAGCGTGGCTGCGGGACAGTTAAATGAAAAACTGTTTTTT
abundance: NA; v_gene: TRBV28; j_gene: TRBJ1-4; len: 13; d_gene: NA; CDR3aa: CASTTGQPEKLFF; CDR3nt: TGTGCCAGCACCACCGGACAGCCCGAAAAACTGTTTTTT
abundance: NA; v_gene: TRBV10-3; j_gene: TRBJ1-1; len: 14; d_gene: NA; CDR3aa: CAISESPGGTEAFF; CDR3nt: TGTGCCATCAGTGAGAGCCCCGGGGGTACTGAAGCTTTCTTT
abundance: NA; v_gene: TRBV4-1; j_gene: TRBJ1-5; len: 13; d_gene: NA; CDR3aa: CASSQERNQPRHF; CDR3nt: TGCGCCAGCAGCCAAGAGAGGAATCAGCCCCGGCATTTT
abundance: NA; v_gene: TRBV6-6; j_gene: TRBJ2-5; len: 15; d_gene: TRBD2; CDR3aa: CASSYRRLAGETQYF; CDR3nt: TGTGCCAGCAGTTACCGCAGACTAGCCGGAGAGACCCAGTACTTC
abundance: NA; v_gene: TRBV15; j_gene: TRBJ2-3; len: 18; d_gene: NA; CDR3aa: CATSRDVPGVLDADTQYF; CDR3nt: TGTGCCACCAGCAGAGATGTCCCCGGGGTCCTTGATGCAGATACGCAGTATTTT
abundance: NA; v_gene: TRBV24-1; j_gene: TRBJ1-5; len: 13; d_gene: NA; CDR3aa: CATSDFGGQPQHF; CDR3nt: TGTGCCACCAGTGATTTTGGGGGTCAGCCCCAGCATTTT
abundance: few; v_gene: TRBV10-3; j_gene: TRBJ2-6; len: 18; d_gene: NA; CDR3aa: CAISELGSVSSGANVLTF; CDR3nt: TGTGCCATCAGTGAGTTGGGTAGCGTGAGCTCTGGGGCCAACGTCCTGACTTTC
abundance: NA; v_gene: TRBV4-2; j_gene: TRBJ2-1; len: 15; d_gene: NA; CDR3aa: CASSQVLGSYNEQFF; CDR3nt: TGTGCCAGCAGCCAAGTACTGGGGAGCTACAATGAGCAGTTCTTC
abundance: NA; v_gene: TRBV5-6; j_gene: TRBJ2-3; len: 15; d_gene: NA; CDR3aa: CASSLFGPDTDTQYF; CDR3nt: TGTGCCAGCAGCTTGTTCGGTCCGGACACAGATACGCAGTATTTT
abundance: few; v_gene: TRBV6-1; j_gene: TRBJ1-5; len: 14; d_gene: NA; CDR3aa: CASSEVWGPTPQHF; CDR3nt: TGTGCCAGCAGTGAAGTTTGGGGTCCTACGCCCCAGCATTTT
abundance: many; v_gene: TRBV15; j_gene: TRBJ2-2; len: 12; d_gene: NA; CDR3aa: CATSRVTGELFF; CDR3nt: TGTGCCACCAGCAGAGTGACCGGGGAGCTGTTTTTT
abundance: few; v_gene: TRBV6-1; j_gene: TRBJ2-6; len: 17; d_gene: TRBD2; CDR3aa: CASRSLAGVSGANVLTF; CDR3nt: TGTGCCAGCAGGTCCCTAGCGGGAGTCTCCGGGGCCAACGTCCTGACTTTC
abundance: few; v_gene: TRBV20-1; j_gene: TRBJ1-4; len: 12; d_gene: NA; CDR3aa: CSARWRNEKLFF; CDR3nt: TGCAGTGCTAGGTGGCGAAATGAAAAACTGTTTTTT
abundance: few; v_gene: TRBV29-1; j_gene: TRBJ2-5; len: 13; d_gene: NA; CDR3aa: CSVEGGLKETQYF; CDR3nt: TGCAGCGTTGAGGGGGGGCTCAAAGAGACCCAGTACTTC
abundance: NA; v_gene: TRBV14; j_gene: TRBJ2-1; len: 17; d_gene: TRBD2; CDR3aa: CASSPVPPGGLNNEQFF; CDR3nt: TGTGCCAGCAGCCCCGTCCCCCCGGGGGGGCTAAACAATGAGCAGTTCTTC
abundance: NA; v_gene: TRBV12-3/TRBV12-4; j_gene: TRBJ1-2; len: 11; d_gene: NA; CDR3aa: CASSLDRGYTF; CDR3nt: TGTGCCAGCAGTTTGGACAGAGGCTACACCTTC